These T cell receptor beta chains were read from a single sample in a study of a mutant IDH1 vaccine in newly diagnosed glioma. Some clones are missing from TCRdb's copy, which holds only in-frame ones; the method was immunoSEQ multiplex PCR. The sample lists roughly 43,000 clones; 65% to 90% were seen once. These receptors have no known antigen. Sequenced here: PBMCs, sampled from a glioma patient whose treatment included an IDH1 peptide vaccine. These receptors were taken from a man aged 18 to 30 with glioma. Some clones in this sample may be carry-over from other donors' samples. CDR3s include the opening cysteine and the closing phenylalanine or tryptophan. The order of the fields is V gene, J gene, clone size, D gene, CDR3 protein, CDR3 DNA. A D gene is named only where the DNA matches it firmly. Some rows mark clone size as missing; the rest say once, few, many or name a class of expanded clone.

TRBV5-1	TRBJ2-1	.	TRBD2	CASSLMTSAEQFF	TGCGCCAGCAGCTTAATGACTAGCGCCGAGCAGTTCTTC
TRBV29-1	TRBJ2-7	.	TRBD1	CSVGDRGLGQTYEQYF	TGCAGCGTTGGGGACAGAGGTTTGGGGCAAACCTACGAGCAGTACTTC
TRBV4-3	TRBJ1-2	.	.	CASSQDSRGSYGYTF	TGCGCCAGCAGCCAAGATAGTAGGGGAAGCTATGGCTACACCTTC
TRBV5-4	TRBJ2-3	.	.	CASSPSREIDTQYF	TGTGCCAGCAGCCCTTCCAGGGAAATAGATACGCAGTATTTT
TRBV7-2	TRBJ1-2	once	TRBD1	CASSLAATGMEYGYTF	TGTGCCAGCAGCTTAGCGGCGACAGGGATGGAGTATGGCTACACCTTC
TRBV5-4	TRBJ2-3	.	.	CASSRTGFGRTDTQYF	TGTGCCAGCAGTCGTACAGGGTTTGGTCGCACAGATACGCAGTATTTT
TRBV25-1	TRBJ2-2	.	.	CASNLDGGPGELFF	TGTGCCAGCAACCTGGACGGGGGACCCGGGGAGCTGTTTTTT
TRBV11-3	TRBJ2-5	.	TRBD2	CASSSGDYNSYQETQYF	TGTGCCAGCAGCTCCGGGGACTACAACTCTTACCAAGAGACCCAGTACTTC
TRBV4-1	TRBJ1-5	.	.	CASSQVVGVQPQHF	TGCGCCAGCAGCCAAGTTGTCGGGGTTCAGCCCCAGCATTTT
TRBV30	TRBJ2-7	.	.	CAWSVQYEQYF	TGTGCCTGGAGTGTACAGTACGAGCAGTACTTC
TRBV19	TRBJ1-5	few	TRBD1	CASSIVSTGVGQPQHF	TGTGCCAGTAGTATAGTTTCGACAGGGGTTGGTCAGCCCCAGCATTTT
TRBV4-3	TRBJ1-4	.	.	CASSQDRRSTNEKLFF	TGCGCCAGCAGCCAAGACCGCCGATCAACTAATGAAAAACTGTTTTTT
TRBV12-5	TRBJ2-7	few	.	CASAIGDTYEQYF	TGTGCTAGTGCCATAGGGGACACCTACGAGCAGTACTTC
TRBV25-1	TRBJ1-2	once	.	CASSGDALPDGYTF	TGTGCCAGCAGTGGCGACGCGCTTCCGGATGGCTACACCTTC
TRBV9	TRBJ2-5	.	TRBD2	CASSVGGGQETQYF	TGTGCCAGCAGCGTAGGGGGGGGCCAAGAGACCCAGTACTTC
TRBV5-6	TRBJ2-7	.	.	CASSLPGQNYEQYF	TGTGCCAGCAGCCTACCGGGACAAAACTACGAGCAGTACTTC
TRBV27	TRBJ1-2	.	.	CASRGPANYGYTF	TGTGCCAGCAGGGGTCCAGCTAACTATGGCTACACCTTC
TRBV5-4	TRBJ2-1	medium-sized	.	CASSSNNPSASSYNEQFF	TGTGCCAGCAGCTCTAACAACCCTAGCGCCAGCTCCTACAATGAGCAGTTCTTC
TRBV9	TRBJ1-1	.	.	CASSEQGKPEITEAFF	TGTGCCAGCAGCGAACAGGGAAAGCCAGAAATCACTGAAGCTTTCTTT
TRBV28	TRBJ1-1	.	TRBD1	CASTQGDNTEAFF	TGTGCCAGCACCCAGGGGGATAACACTGAAGCTTTCTTT
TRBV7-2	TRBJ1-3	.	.	CASSLVAGAGNTIYF	TGTGCCAGCAGCTTAGTGGCAGGGGCTGGAAACACCATATATTTT
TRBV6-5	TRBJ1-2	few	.	CASSRDGTNYGYTF	TGTGCCAGCAGTAGGGACGGAACTAACTATGGCTACACCTTC